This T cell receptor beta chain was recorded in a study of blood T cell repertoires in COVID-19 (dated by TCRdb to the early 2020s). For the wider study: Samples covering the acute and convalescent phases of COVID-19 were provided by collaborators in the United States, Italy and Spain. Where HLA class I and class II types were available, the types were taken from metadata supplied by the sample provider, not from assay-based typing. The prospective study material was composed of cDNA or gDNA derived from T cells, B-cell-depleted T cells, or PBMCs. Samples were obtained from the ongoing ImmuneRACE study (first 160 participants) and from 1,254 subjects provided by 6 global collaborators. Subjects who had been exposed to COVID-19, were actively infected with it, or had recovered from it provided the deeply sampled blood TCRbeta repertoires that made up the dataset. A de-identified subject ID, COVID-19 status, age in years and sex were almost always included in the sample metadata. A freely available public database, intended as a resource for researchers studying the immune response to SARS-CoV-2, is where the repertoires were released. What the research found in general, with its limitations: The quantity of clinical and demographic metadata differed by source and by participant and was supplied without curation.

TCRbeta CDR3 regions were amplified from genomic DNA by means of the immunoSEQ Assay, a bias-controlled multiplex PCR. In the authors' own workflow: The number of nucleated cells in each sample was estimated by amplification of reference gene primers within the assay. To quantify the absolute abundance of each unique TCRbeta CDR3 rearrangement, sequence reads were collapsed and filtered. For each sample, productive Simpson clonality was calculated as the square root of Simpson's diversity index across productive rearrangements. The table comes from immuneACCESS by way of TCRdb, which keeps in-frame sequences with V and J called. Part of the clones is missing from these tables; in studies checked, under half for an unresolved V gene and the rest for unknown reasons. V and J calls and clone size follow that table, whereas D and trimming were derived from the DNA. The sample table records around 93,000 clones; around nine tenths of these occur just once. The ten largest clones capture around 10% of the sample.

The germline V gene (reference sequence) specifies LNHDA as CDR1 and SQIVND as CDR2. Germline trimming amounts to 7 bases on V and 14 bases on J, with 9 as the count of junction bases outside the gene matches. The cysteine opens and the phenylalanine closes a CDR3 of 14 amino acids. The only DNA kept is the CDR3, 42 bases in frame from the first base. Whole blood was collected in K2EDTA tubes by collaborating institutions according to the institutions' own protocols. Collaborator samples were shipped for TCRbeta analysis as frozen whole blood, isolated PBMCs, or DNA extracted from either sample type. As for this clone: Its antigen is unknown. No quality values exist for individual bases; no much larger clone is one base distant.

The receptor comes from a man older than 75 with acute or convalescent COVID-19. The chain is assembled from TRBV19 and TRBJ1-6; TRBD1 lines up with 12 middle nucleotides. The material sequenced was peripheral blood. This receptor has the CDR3 CASTAGQGASALHF. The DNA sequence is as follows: TGTGCCAGTACCGCGGGACAGGGGGCTTCGGCCCTCCACTTT. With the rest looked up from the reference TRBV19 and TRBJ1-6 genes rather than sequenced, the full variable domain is DGGITQSPKYLFRKEGQNVTLSCEQNLNHDAMYWYRQDPGQGLRLIYYSQIVNDFQKGDIAEGYSVSREKKESFPLTVTSAQKNPTAFYLCASTAGQGASALHFGNGTRLTVT.